The 5 T cell receptor beta chains below all came from one sample that was sequenced in a study of blood T cell repertoires in COVID-19. Profiled with immunoSEQ multiplex PCR; TCRdb holds only in-frame clones, not every one. The sample records about 500,000 clones, about 89% being singletons. Material: peripheral blood. These receptor sequences come from a woman in her fifties or sixties with COVID-19, enrolled during active disease.

The chain combines TRBV7-2 with TRBJ2-3; maybe TRBD2 (5 bases). Trimming removed 6 bases at V and 2 bases at J, with 12 bases between. CDR1 is SGHTA and CDR2 is FQGNSA in the germline V gene. The CDR3 is made up of 14 amino acids. CDR3 in amino acids: CASRFRGYTDTQYF. The CDR3 DNA reads TGTGCCAGCAGGTTTAGAGGGTACACAGATACGCAGTATTTT.

The V call is TRBV5-4, the J call TRBJ2-5, with TRBD1 matching 9 bases. V was pared by 2 bases and J by 5 bases, with 13 bases of the junction left unmatched. This CDR3 has 17 residues. The germline V gene encodes CDR1 SGHNT and CDR2 YYREEE (reference sequence). CDR3 region: CASSFLAGTGSRETQYF. CDR3 bases: TGTGCCAGCAGCTTTCTAGCCGGGACAGGGAGTCGGGAGACCCAGTACTTC.

This rearrangement joins TRBV7-2 to TRBJ1-2; D is ambiguous. Germline V lookup: CDR1 SGHTA, CDR2 FQGNSA. Trimming removed 7 bases at V and 2 bases at J, with 14 bases between. This CDR3 comprises 14 residues. CDR3 in amino acids: CASTRSGPNYGYTF. For the CDR3, the DNA is TGTGCCAGCACCCGATCGGGTCCCAACTATGGCTACACCTTC.

The rearrangement joins TRBV19 to TRBJ2-3; possibly TRBD1 for D (5 bases). The CDR3 runs to 13 residues. V lost 5 bases, J lost 6 bases, and 12 bases lay in between. Germline CDR1 is LNHDA and CDR2 is SQIVND (reference sequence). The CDR3 DNA follows: TGTGCCAGTAGTTCGCCAAACAGGGATACGCAGTATTTT. The encoded protein is CASSSPNRDTQYF.

J is TRBJ1-1 and V is TRBV5-1; 10 bases match TRBD1. The trim removed 4 bases at V and 7 bases at J, leaving 4 bases unmatched. CDR1 and CDR2 from the germline V gene are SGHRS and YFSETQ. The CDR3 length is 13 residues. The CDR3 is CASSQGQGFEAFF. In DNA, the CDR3 is TGCGCCAGCAGCCAGGGACAGGGGTTTGAAGCTTTCTTT.